This T cell receptor beta chain is drawn from a study of T cell repertoires in cytomegalovirus infection. Looking at the study overall: Carrying CMV and the relevant HLA type showed in public TCR beta signatures. Findings of the study overall: Across the ex vivo response, the dominant clonotypes were HLA-C-restricted CMV-specific TCR beta clonotypes.

TCRdb re-called the reads with MiXCR, one entry per CDR3 protein. The sample holds roughly 100,000 distinct CDR3 sequences, 15% to 20% seen once. The germline CDR1 and CDR2 sequences are SGHTA and FQGNSA. The CDR3 consists of 17 residues. V was clipped by 5 bases and J by 7 bases; unmatched bases: 11. The sample holds many counts of this clonotype. Its antigen is as yet unknown. The source is a human donor in good health (CMV status not recorded). Some clones in this sample may be carry-over from other donors' samples. Sequencing used PBMCs. The chain has TRBV7-2 and TRBJ2-7; TRBD2 matches at 16 bases. Written as DNA, the CDR3 is TGTGCCAGCAGCCTAGTCGGGACTAGCGGGGGGGCCCGGGAGCAGTACTTC. It encodes CASSLVGTSGGAREQYF.